This T cell receptor beta chain was identified in a study of T cell responses to AZD1222 COVID-19 vaccine. TCRdb's table, derived via immunoSEQ multiplex PCR, lists solely in-frame clones and lacks some. The sample includes over 120,000 clones, just under 95% of them seen just once. The CDR3 is 19 amino acids. V gene TRBV21-1 combines with J gene TRBJ1-2; the table's TRBD1 call for D was not verified on the DNA. TRBV21-1 is labeled a pseudogene. The specimen comprised peripheral blood, sampled on day 0 of AZD1222 vaccination. The receptor was derived from an adult in good health. The CDR3 spells CASSKGRGSPILTNYGYTF. The CDR3 DNA reads TGTGCCAGCAGCAAAGGTAGGGGCAGCCCCATCCTCACTAACTATGGCTACACCTTC.